This passage covers 21 T cell receptor beta chains from one sample sequenced in a study of T cells in localized non-small cell lung cancer. TCRdb's table, derived via immunoSEQ multiplex PCR, lists solely in-frame clones and lacks some. Here the sample spans roughly 2,300 clones, less than 45% being singletons. Source: normal lung tissue next to the tumor, taken before any cancer treatment. The receptor set was obtained from a male donor aged 60 or older with stage I lung adenocarcinoma.

This clone was seen a few times. V is TRBV11-3 and J is TRBJ2-1; perhaps TRBD2 as D (5 bases). The CDR3 length is 15 residues. CDR1 is SGHNT, CDR2 YENEEA, per germline. The V end was cut by 3 bases, the J end by 4 bases, with 13 bases between. In nucleotides, the CDR3 is TGTGCCAGCAGCTTCGGTGGGAGCTCTTACAATGAGCAGTTCTTC. Amino acid sequence: CASSFGGSSYNEQFF.

This chain links TRBV11-3 with TRBJ1-4, with D tentatively TRBD1 (5 bases). Per germline, CDR1 SGHNT and CDR2 YENEEA. This CDR3 comprises 19 residues. V was shortened by 6 bases and J by 0 bases, with 23 bases between the two germline ends. The DNA of the CDR3 is TGTGCCAGCAGTCACAGGTATGGCAGGACTAAGACAACTAATGAAAAACTGTTTTTT. Translated, it gives CASSHRYGRTKTTNEKLFF.

The chain couples TRBV4-1 to TRBJ1-1; 7 bases are a match to TRBD1. CDR1 MGHRA and CDR2 YSYEKL come from the germline V gene. The ends lost 2 bases at V and 1 base at J; junction bases unmatched: 7. The CDR3 is made up of 16 amino acids. CDR3 region: CASSQPPDRRNTEAFF. In nucleotides, the CDR3 is TGCGCCAGCAGCCAACCCCCGGACAGGAGGAACACTGAAGCTTTCTTT.

The J gene is TRBJ2-7, the V gene TRBV6-8; 10 bases are a match to TRBD1. In germline, CDR1 is MNHGY, CDR2 SAAAGT. The CDR3 is 15 amino acids. V shed 7 bases and J 6 bases; nucleotides not matched to a gene: 12. The CDR3 nucleotides read TGTGCCAGCATTTTCCGGGACAGGGGATTTTCCGAGCAGTACTTC. This codes for CASIFRDRGFSEQYF.

In nucleotides, the CDR3 is TGTGCCTGGGAGACGAGGGGATCTGGCTACACCTTC. Amino acids: CAWETRGSGYTF. The chain employs TRBV30 and TRBJ1-2; tentatively, D is TRBD1 (5 bases). The ends were cut back, 5 bases at V and 7 bases at J, with 14 bases in the middle. Germline CDR1 reads GTSNPN; CDR2 reads SVGIG (reference sequence). The CDR3 covers 12 residues.

This chain connects TRBV29-1 to TRBJ2-5; 8 bases match TRBD1. CDR3 length: 13 amino acids. V lost 7 bases, J lost 5 bases, and 9 bases stayed unmatched. Germline CDR1 reads SQVTM; CDR2 reads ANQGSEA. CDR3 residues: CSATDRGGETQYF. CDR3 DNA sequence: TGCAGCGCCACAGACAGGGGTGGCGAGACCCAGTACTTC. Looking up the rest from reference TRBV29-1 and TRBJ2-5 gives the full variable domain: SAVISQKPSRDICQRGTSLTIQCQVDSQVTMMFWYRQQPGQSLTLIATANQGSEATYESGFVIDKFPISRPNLTFSTLTVSNMSPEDSSIYLCSATDRGGETQYFGPGTRLLVL.

A few counts support this clone. This rearrangement joins TRBV28 to TRBJ1-1; no clear D. CDR3 length: 13 amino acids. From germline, CDR1 is MDHEN and CDR2 SYDVKM. V lost 2 bases and J lost 4, with 8 bases in between. This chain's CDR3 is CASSLVGSTEAFF. The CDR3 DNA reads TGTGCCAGCAGTTTAGTTGGGAGCACTGAAGCTTTCTTT.

This chain joins TRBV29-1 and TRBJ1-2; no firm D call. This CDR3 contains 12 residues. Germline-derived CDR1 and CDR2 are SQVTM and ANQGSEA. V was clipped by 0 bases and J by 1 base, with 3 bases between them. The CDR3 nucleotides read TGCAGCGTTGAAGACCATAACTATGGCTACACCTTC. Protein sequence: CSVEDHNYGYTF.

The DNA of the CDR3 is TGTGCCAGCTCAACTCGGGAGGGCCGCACCGGGGAGCTGTTTTTT. Translated, it gives CASSTREGRTGELFF. The rearrangement joins TRBV18 to TRBJ2-2; TRBD2 agrees at 8 bases. The germline V gene encodes CDR1 KGHSH and CDR2 LQKENI. V lost 5 bases, J lost 4 bases, and 6 bases stayed unmatched. CDR3 size: 15 residues.

This clone was observed a handful of times. The gene calls are TRBV11-3 and TRBJ2-3; TRBD1 is a possible D gene (6 bases). The germline CDR1 and CDR2 sequences are SGHNT and YENEEA. The CDR3 length is 16 residues. Deletions cut 4 bases from V and 4 bases from J, with 18 bases between. CDR3 DNA sequence: TGTGCCAGCAGCTCCAGGGGTATTGGGGTAGCAGATACGCAGTATTTT. Translation gives CASSSRGIGVADTQYF.

V gene TRBV11-3 combines with J gene TRBJ2-1; perhaps TRBD1 as D (6 bases). Trimming stripped 6 bases from V and 0 bases from J, with 12 bases between. Germline V gene data show CDR1 as SGHNT and CDR2 as YENEEA. There are 15 residues in the CDR3. The CDR3 sequence is CASSGQLSSYNEQFF. CDR3 coding DNA: TGTGCCAGCAGTGGACAGCTTAGCTCCTACAATGAGCAGTTCTTC.

This clone turned up a few times. The rearrangement joins TRBV19 to TRBJ1-5; D is possibly TRBD1 (5 bases). The CDR3 is 15 amino acids. Trimming left V 4 bases short and J 6 bases short, with 16 bases between. CDR1 is LNHDA, CDR2 SQIVND, per germline (reference sequence). The CDR3 region has the DNA TGTGCCAGTAGTAGTCGCGGGGCGTTCGGTCAGCCCCAGCATTTT. This translates into CASSSRGAFGQPQHF. The full variable domain, completed using reference TRBV19 and TRBJ1-5, is DGGITQSPKYLFRKEGQNVTLSCEQNLNHDAMYWYRQDPGQGLRLIYYSQIVNDFQKGDIAEGYSVSREKKESFPLTVTSAQKNPTAFYLCASSSRGAFGQPQHFGDGTRLSIL.

V is TRBV18 and J is TRBJ2-1; no firm D call. With 2 bases removed from V and 7 bases from J, the gap between germline ends came to 15 bases. The CDR3 covers 15 residues. Per the germline V gene, CDR1 is KGHSH and CDR2 is LQKENI. The CDR3 DNA reads as TGTGCCAGCTCACCAACTCGATCACCCGTGAATGAGCAGTTCTTC. This translates into CASSPTRSPVNEQFF.

This clone was picked up a small number of times. V is TRBV9 and J is TRBJ2-2, with 9 bases that match TRBD2. Germline V gene sequence: CDR1 SGDLS, CDR2 YYNGEE. The CDR3 is 16 amino acids. J lost 2 bases, V lost 5 bases, and 7 bases had no gene match. DNA for the CDR3: TGTGCCAGCAGTTCCTTTAGCGGGAGAAACACCGGGGAGCTGTTTTTT. Protein sequence: CASSSFSGRNTGELFF.

This chain connects TRBV30 to TRBJ2-2; D remains ambiguous. The CDR3 runs to 14 residues. V gave up 0 bases and J gave up 0 bases, with 5 bases separating them. From germline, CDR1 is GTSNPN and CDR2 SVGIG (reference sequence). The CDR3 loop reads CAWSVQANTGELFF. The CDR3 bases are TGTGCCTGGAGTGTTCAGGCGAACACCGGGGAGCTGTTTTTT.

The rearrangement links TRBV7-6 to TRBJ2-3; D might be TRBD1 or TRBD2, each matching 5 bases. The CDR3 totals 16 residues. Between the trimmed V and J ends, which lost 5 bases and 5 bases, there was a span of 20 bases. CDR1 is SGHVS and CDR2 is FNYEAQ in the germline V gene. In DNA, the CDR3 is TGTGCCAGCAGCCCCCGTTCAGTCGGGGCAGTAGATACGCAGTATTTT. Its protein is CASSPRSVGAVDTQYF.

The chain combines TRBV30 with TRBJ2-3; TRBD1 agrees at 7 bases. The germline V gene has CDR1 GTSNPN and CDR2 SVGIG (reference sequence). Unmatched junction bases numbered 6, after V lost 3 bases and J lost 6 bases. CDR3 length: 13 amino acids. In DNA, the CDR3 is TGTGCCTGGAGGAAACCAGGGGGTGATACGCAGTATTTT. This codes for CAWRKPGGDTQYF.

The gene calls are TRBV18 and TRBJ1-2; D is perhaps TRBD1 (5 bases). Per germline, CDR1 KGHSH and CDR2 LQKENI. V was pared by 2 bases and J by 3 bases, with 7 bases between. CDR3 length: 13 amino acids. Written as DNA, the CDR3 is TGTGCCAGCTCACCAGGGGGAGACTATGGCTACACCTTC. This gives the protein CASSPGGDYGYTF.

The gene calls are TRBV19 and TRBJ2-3; 7 positions agree with TRBD2. The CDR3 consists of 14 residues. The ends lost 1 base at V and 5 bases at J; junction bases unmatched: 3. Germline V gene lookup returns CDR1 LNHDA and CDR2 SQIVND (reference sequence). In DNA, the CDR3 is TGTGCCAGTAGTATAGCGGGAGGAGGAGATACGCAGTATTTT. As protein: CASSIAGGGDTQYF. Complete variable domain (other parts from reference TRBV19 and TRBJ2-3): DGGITQSPKYLFRKEGQNVTLSCEQNLNHDAMYWYRQDPGQGLRLIYYSQIVNDFQKGDIAEGYSVSREKKESFPLTVTSAQKNPTAFYLCASSIAGGGDTQYFGPGTRLTVL.

This clone is large in the sample. The chain couples TRBV6-8 to TRBJ1-1; 8 bases fit TRBD1. Germline-derived CDR1 and CDR2 are MNHGY and SAAAGT. V shed 6 bases, J shed 1 base, and the junction held 13 bases outside the gene matches. This CDR3 region has 17 residues. As DNA, the CDR3 is TGTGCCAGCAGCCCCGGTCCCGGGACAGGTTCGAACACTGAAGCTTTCTTT. It translates to CASSPGPGTGSNTEAFF.

The gene calls are TRBV14 and TRBJ2-7, with 8 bases identical to TRBD1. CDR1 and CDR2 (germline): SGHDN, FVKESK. V gave up 0 bases and J gave up 6 bases; unmatched junction bases: 4. The length of the CDR3 is 14 residues. The CDR3 region has the DNA TGTGCCAGCAGCCAAGATTCGGGACAGGTCGAGCAGTACTTC. Translating it yields CASSQDSGQVEQYF.